Below are 5 T cell receptor beta chains sequenced from a single sample in a study of blood T cell repertoires in COVID-19. Assay: immunoSEQ multiplex PCR; the TCRdb copy retains only in-frame clones and omits some. The sample carries 150,000 to 200,000 clones, approximately 83% recorded once. Sample: PBMCs or T cells enriched from blood (not recorded which). Receptors were obtained from a woman in her sixties who had recovered from COVID-19.

The rearrangement joins TRBV7-8 to TRBJ1-5; no reliable D call. V dropped 5 bases and J dropped 10 bases, with 15 bases sitting between them. The CDR3 extends over 13 amino acids. Germline assignment: CDR1 SGHVS and CDR2 FQNEAQ. CDR3 protein: CASSPREAGPQHF. CDR3 in DNA: TGTGCCAGCAGCCCTCGGGAGGCAGGTCCCCAGCATTTT. The variable domain in full, with the rest retrieved from reference TRBV7-8 and TRBJ1-5, is GAGVSQSPRYKVAKRGQDVALRCDPISGHVSLFWYQQALGQGPEFLTYFQNEAQLDKSGLPSDRFFAERPEGSVSTLKIQRTQQEDSAVYLCASSPREAGPQHFGDGTRLSIL.

CDR3 amino acids: CASSRPRGMNTEAFF. CDR3 sequence (DNA): TGTGCCAGCAGCCGCCCAAGAGGCATGAACACTGAAGCTTTCTTT. The chain combines TRBV14 with TRBJ1-1; the D is unclear. V shed 4 bases and J shed 0 bases, with 12 bases lying between them. CDR1 is SGHDN and CDR2 is FVKESK in the germline V gene. The CDR3 totals 15 residues.

The J gene is TRBJ1-5, the V gene TRBV19; 7 nucleotides agree with TRBD1. V shed 5 bases, J shed 1 base, and the junction held 5 bases outside the gene matches. The germline gives CDR1 LNHDA, CDR2 SQIVND (reference sequence). This CDR3 contains 15 residues. CDR3 loop: CASSYGTASNQPQHF. The CDR3 DNA reads TGTGCCAGTAGTTACGGGACAGCCAGCAATCAGCCCCAGCATTTT.

V usage is TRBV20-1 and J usage is TRBJ2-7; possible D gene TRBD1, 6 bases. CDR1 is DFQATT and CDR2 is SNEGSKA in the germline V gene (reference sequence). This CDR3 is 11 amino acids long. The CDR3 reads CSGTRTYEQYF. The CDR3 coding sequence is TGCAGCGGGACACGTACCTACGAGCAGTACTTC.

The table lists this clone with a few counts. The V call is TRBV10-3, the J call TRBJ1-2; maybe TRBD1 (5 bases). Deletions cut 4 bases from V and 8 bases from J, with 20 bases between. Germline-derived CDR1 and CDR2 are ENHRY and SYGVKD. CDR3 length: 15 residues. In nucleotides, the CDR3 is TGTGCCATCAGTGTCGGTAAGGGGCGTTCGTTCGGCTACACCTTC. It translates to CAISVGKGRSFGYTF.